This T cell receptor beta chain appears in the sequencing data of a study of blood T cell repertoires in COVID-19. Study-level information: Acute and convalescent COVID-19 samples came from the United States, Italy and Spain. From T cells, B-cell-depleted T cells, or PBMCs came the material, which was cDNA or gDNA.

Germline CDR1 MNHEY, CDR2 SVGAGI. The CDR3 is made up of 14 amino acids. V dropped 6 bases and J dropped 5; count of bases not matched to a gene: 5. Original processing methods: From reference gene primer amplification, estimates of nucleated cell counts were derived. The protocol was immunoSEQ multiplex PCR, while the TCRdb copy is restricted to in-frame clones and leaves out a portion. That table gives V, J and clone size, and the DNA gave D and trimming. Of over 120,000 clones in the sample, roughly 80% were seen once. This sequence originates from a woman aged 55-75 years with acute or convalescent COVID-19. This rearrangement joins TRBV6-5 to TRBJ2-2; 8 bases map to TRBD1. Source material: peripheral blood. CDR3 region: CASSPTGATGELFF. DNA of the CDR3: TGTGCCAGCAGCCCGACAGGGGCAACCGGGGAGCTGTTTTTT.